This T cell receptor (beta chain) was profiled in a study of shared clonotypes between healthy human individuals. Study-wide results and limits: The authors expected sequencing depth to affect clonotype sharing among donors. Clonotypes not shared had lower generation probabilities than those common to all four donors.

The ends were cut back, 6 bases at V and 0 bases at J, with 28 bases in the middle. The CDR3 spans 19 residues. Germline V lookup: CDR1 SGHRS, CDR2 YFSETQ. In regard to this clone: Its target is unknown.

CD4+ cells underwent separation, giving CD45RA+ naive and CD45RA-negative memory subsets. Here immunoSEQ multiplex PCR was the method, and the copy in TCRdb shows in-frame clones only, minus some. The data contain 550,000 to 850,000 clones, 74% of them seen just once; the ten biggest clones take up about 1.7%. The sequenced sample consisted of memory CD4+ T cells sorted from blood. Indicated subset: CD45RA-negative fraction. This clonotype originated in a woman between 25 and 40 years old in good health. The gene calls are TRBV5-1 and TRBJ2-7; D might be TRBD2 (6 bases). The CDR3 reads CASTPTGDSARGSSYEQYF. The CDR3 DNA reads TGCGCCAGCACCCCGACCGGGGACTCGGCCCGGGGAAGCTCCTACGAGCAGTACTTC.